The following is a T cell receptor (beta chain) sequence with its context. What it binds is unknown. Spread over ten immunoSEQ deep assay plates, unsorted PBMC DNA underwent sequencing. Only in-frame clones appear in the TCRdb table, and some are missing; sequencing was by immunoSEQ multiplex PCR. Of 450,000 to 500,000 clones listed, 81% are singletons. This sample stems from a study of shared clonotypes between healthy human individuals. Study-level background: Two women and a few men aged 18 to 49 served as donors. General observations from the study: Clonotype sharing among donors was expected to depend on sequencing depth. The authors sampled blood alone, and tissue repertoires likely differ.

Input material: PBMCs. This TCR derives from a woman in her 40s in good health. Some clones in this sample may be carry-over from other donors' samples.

This CDR3 reads CASSEGVTGGEWETQYF. CDR3 nucleotides: TGTGCCAGCAGTGAAGGCGTTACAGGGGGCGAGTGGGAGACCCAGTACTTC. This chain uses TRBV2 with TRBJ2-5; 9 bases line up with TRBD1. This CDR3 has 17 amino acids. Trimming at V came to 1 base and at J to 5 bases, leaving 11 bases not matched to a gene. Germline V gene data show CDR1 as SNHLY and CDR2 as FYNNEI.